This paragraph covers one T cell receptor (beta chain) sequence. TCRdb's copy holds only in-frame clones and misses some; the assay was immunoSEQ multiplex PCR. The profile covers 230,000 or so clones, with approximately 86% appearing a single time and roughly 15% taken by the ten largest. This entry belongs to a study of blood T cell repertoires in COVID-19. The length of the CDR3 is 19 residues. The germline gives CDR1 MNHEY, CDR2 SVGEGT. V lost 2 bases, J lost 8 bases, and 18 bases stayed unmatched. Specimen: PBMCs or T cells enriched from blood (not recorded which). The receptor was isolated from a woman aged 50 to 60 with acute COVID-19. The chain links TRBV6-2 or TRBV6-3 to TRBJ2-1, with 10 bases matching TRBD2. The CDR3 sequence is CASSYPSMGASGSKDEQFF. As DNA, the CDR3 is TGTGCCAGCAGTTACCCATCAATGGGGGCTAGCGGGAGTAAAGATGAGCAGTTCTTC.